These T cell receptor beta chains were read from a single sample in a study of glioma-infiltrating T cells. TCRdb re-called the multiplex PCR reads through MiXCR, storing one row per CDR3 protein. Of roughly 120,000 distinct CDR3 sequences in the sample, roughly 25% were seen once. Sequencing used glioma tissue, nonneoplastic brain tissue, or PBMCs (not recorded which). The receptors here all came from a human donor with low-grade glioma or glioblastoma, undergoing nonglioma brain surgery, or in good health (not recorded which). Each CDR3 is given with its conserved first and last residue. A D gene is named only where the DNA matches it firmly. Only part of the rows carry a size: once, few, many, or a class if the clone is expanded.

j_call | d_call | clone_size | v_call | cdr3_aa | cdr3_nt
TRBJ2-3 | TRBD2 | many | TRBV5-1 | CASSPLAGEVTDTQYF | TGCGCCAGCAGTCCCCTAGCGGGAGAAGTCACAGATACGCAGTATTTT
TRBJ2-1 | . | many | TRBV28 | CASSDGGTELNEQFF | TGTGCCAGCAGTGATGGCGGGACGGAGCTCAATGAGCAGTTCTTC
TRBJ2-2 | . | many | TRBV6-2/TRBV6-3 | CASSYLTPGSTGELFF | TGTGCCAGCAGTTACCTGACGCCCGGGAGCACCGGGGAGCTGTTTTTT
TRBJ1-6 | . | many | TRBV11-1 | CASSPRAPNSPLHF | TGTGCCAGCAGCCCGAGGGCTCCGAATTCACCCCTCCACTTT
TRBJ1-6 | . | many | TRBV6-1 | CASSPEGGVSPLHF | TGTGCCAGCAGCCCAGAGGGGGGAGTTTCACCCCTCCACTTT
TRBJ2-7 | . | few | TRBV30 | CAWSYGRGPSYEQYF | TGTGCCTGGAGTTATGGGCGGGGACCCTCCTACGAGCAGTACTTC
TRBJ2-1 | . | . | TRBV10-3 | CAISELVRENEQSF | TGTGCCATCAGTGAGTTAGTCCGGGAGAATGAGCAGTCCTTC
TRBJ2-6 | . | many | TRBV27 | CASSWAGSGANVLTF | TGTGCCAGCAGTTGGGCAGGCTCTGGGGCCAACGTCCTGACTTTC
TRBJ2-7 | TRBD2 | many | TRBV6-1 | CASSLTSGSTYEQYF | TGTGCCAGCAGTCTGACTAGCGGGAGTACCTACGAGCAGTACTTC
TRBJ1-5 | . | few | TRBV19 | CASSSPGLPTQPQHF | TGTGCCAGTAGTTCCCCGGGACTCCCAACACAGCCCCAGCATTTT
TRBJ1-5 | . | few | TRBV29-1 | CSVSLDRNQPQHF | TGCAGCGTTTCCCTCGACAGAAATCAGCCCCAGCATTTT
TRBJ1-6 | . | many | TRBV2 | CASLVEARVDSPLHF | TGTGCCAGCCTGGTAGAGGCTAGGGTGGATTCACCCCTCCACTTT
TRBJ2-3 | TRBD1 | many | TRBV20-1 | CSAKGTVETDTQYF | TGCAGTGCTAAAGGGACAGTAGAAACAGATACGCAGTATTTT
TRBJ2-1 | . | many | TRBV6-2/TRBV6-3 | CATRTFAYNEQFF | TGTGCCACCCGGACTTTTGCCTACAATGAGCAGTTCTTC
TRBJ1-5 | . | many | TRBV18 | CASSPLGGSQPQHF | TGTGCCAGCTCACCCCTCGGGGGAAGTCAGCCCCAGCATTTT
TRBJ2-7 | TRBD2 | many | TRBV6-1 | CASRPIPSGRFYEQYF | TGTGCCAGCAGACCGATTCCTAGCGGAAGGTTCTACGAGCAGTACTTC
TRBJ2-7 | . | many | TRBV7-2 | CASSLRASQGFLYEQYF | TGTGCCAGCAGCTTACGGGCTAGCCAAGGATTTCTCTACGAGCAGTACTTC
TRBJ2-4 | . | few | TRBV19 | CASSTRTYKNIQYF | TGTGCCAGTAGTACCAGGACGTACAAAAACATTCAGTACTTC
TRBJ1-2 | . | many | TRBV6-1 | CASSTGQHSYGYTF | TGTGCCAGCAGTACCGGACAGCACTCCTATGGCTACACCTTC
TRBJ2-3 | TRBD2 | many | TRBV4-3 | CASSQEKGRGTDTQYF | TGCGCCAGCAGCCAAGAGAAGGGGAGGGGCACAGATACGCAGTATTTT
TRBJ1-1 | TRBD1 | . | TRBV10-3 | CAISEPWTGNTEAFF | TGTGCCATCAGTGAGCCCTGGACAGGGAACACTGAAGCTTTCTTT
TRBJ2-7 | . | many | TRBV7-2 | CASSLVSSGEQYF | TGTGCCAGCAGCTTGGTTAGCAGTGGTGAGCAGTACTTC
TRBJ2-1 | . | many | TRBV6-6 | CASSYSNRDNEQFF | TGTGCCAGCAGTTACTCGAACAGGGACAATGAGCAGTTCTTC
TRBJ2-1 | . | many | TRBV28 | CASNSRGEGAWNEQFF | TGTGCAAGCAACTCTAGGGGGGAAGGGGCCTGGAATGAGCAGTTCTTC
TRBJ1-2 | . | . | TRBV6-1 | CASRGGKIDYGSTF | TGTGCCAGCAGGGGCGGAAAGATCGACTATGGCTCCACCTTC
TRBJ1-5 | . | . | TRBV28 | CASSLFSSGDQPQHF | TGTGCAAGCAGTCTCTTCTCTTCGGGGGATCAGCCCCAGCATTTT
TRBJ2-7 | TRBD2 | . | TRBV12-3/TRBV12-4 | CASRSGLAYEQYF | TGTGCCAGCAGGTCGGGACTAGCCTACGAGCAGTACTTC
TRBJ2-1 | TRBD2 | . | TRBV19 | CASSIPPAGGSYNEQFF | TGTGCCAGTAGTATACCCCCGGCGGGAGGGTCCTACAATGAGCAGTTCTTC
TRBJ2-3 | . | many | TRBV6-2/TRBV6-3 | CASSYVLASRTTDTQYF | TGTGCCAGCAGTTACGTTTTGGCATCCCGAACCACAGATACGCAGTATTTT
TRBJ2-1 | . | many | TRBV20-1 | CSARLPSSSYNEQFF | TGCAGTGCTAGACTACCTTCCAGCTCCTACAATGAGCAGTTCTTC
TRBJ1-2 | . | . | TRBV29-1 | CSVEIGDGYTF | TGCAGCGTTGAAATTGGTGATGGCTACACCTTC
TRBJ2-7 | . | few | TRBV19 | CASSMAPSSRVYSYEQYF | TGTGCCAGTAGTATGGCCCCGTCATCCAGGGTTTACTCCTACGAGCAGTACTTC
TRBJ2-7 | . | . | TRBV27 | CAISYRDTYNEQYF | TGTGCCATCAGTTACCGGGACACGTACAATGAGCAGTACTTC
TRBJ1-5 | TRBD1 | many | TRBV20-1 | CSATRRGGGLRQPQHF | TGCAGTGCTACTCGAAGGGGAGGGGGCTTACGCCAGCCCCAGCATTTT
TRBJ1-5 | . | few | TRBV19 | CASSITAYSNQPQHF | TGTGCCAGTAGTATTACAGCTTATAGCAATCAGCCCCAGCATTTT
TRBJ2-1 | TRBD2 | many | TRBV12-3/TRBV12-4 | CASSISSGRWGNEQFF | TGTGCCAGCAGTATATCTAGCGGGAGGTGGGGCAATGAGCAGTTCTTC
TRBJ1-5 | TRBD1 | many | TRBV29-1 | CSVTGGDGQPQHF | TGCAGCGTTACAGGGGGCGATGGTCAGCCCCAGCATTTT
TRBJ2-1 | . | . | TRBV7-3 | CASSFQSGEQFF | TGTGCCAGCAGCTTTCAGAGCGGTGAGCAGTTCTTC
TRBJ2-1 | . | many | TRBV3-1 | CASSQDSSATYNEQFF | TGTGCCAGCAGCCAAGATTCTAGCGCAACCTACAATGAGCAGTTCTTC
TRBJ2-5 | TRBD1 | many | TRBV24-1 | CATSDSRGTATETQYF | TGTGCCACCAGTGATTCCCGTGGGACAGCTACGGAGACCCAGTACTTC
TRBJ2-5 | . | many | TRBV20-1 | CSVTSSGSSKTQYF | TGCAGTGTTACCTCTTCAGGGTCTTCGAAGACCCAGTACTTC
TRBJ2-7 | . | many | TRBV4-2 | CASSQDFGDSPHEQYF | TGTGCCAGCAGCCAAGATTTCGGAGACAGTCCCCACGAGCAGTACTTC
TRBJ2-3 | TRBD2 | many | TRBV7-2 | CASSRTSGNTQYF | TGTGCCAGCAGCAGAACTAGCGGTAATACGCAGTATTTT
TRBJ2-7 | TRBD1 | many | TRBV28 | CASTTGGYEQYF | TGTGCCAGCACGACAGGGGGCTACGAGCAGTACTTC
TRBJ2-2 | . | few | TRBV12-5 | CASGLVRTPHGELFF | TGTGCTAGTGGTTTGGTACGAACCCCCCACGGGGAGCTGTTTTTT
TRBJ2-5 | . | many | TRBV10-3 | CAIGPGSRETQYF | TGTGCCATTGGCCCTGGGAGTAGAGAGACCCAGTACTTC
TRBJ2-5 | . | many | TRBV27 | CASRTRGGTQYF | TGTGCCAGCAGAACCAGGGGAGGGACCCAGTACTTC
TRBJ2-7 | . | many | TRBV14 | CASSQDQGYEQYF | TGTGCCAGCAGCCAAGATCAAGGATACGAGCAGTACTTC
TRBJ2-2 | . | many | TRBV20-1 | CSARDLLVATGELFF | TGCAGTGCTAGAGATCTGCTGGTCGCCACTGGGGAGCTGTTTTTT